The 26 T cell receptor beta chains given below trace back to one sample, sequenced in a study of blood T cell repertoires in COVID-19 (dated by TCRdb to 2020 to 2022). Receptor libraries were prepared by the immunoSEQ multiplex PCR assay. TCRdb retrieved this table from immuneACCESS and kept in-frame rearrangements only. Not all clones are present; in checked studies, unresolved V genes account for under half, and no reason is known for the remainder. A total of about 170,000 clones appear in this sample, around four fifths of them only once. Over 2% of the sample is in the top ten clones. The specimen was peripheral blood. The source of these receptors is a woman older than 75 with acute or convalescent COVID-19.

This clone appeared a few times. The chain couples TRBV19 to TRBJ2-2, with D possibly TRBD1 on 5 matching bases. Trimming stripped 10 bases from V and 3 bases from J, with 9 bases between. Germline values: CDR1 LNHDA, CDR2 SQIVND (reference sequence). The CDR3 contains 12 residues. DNA for the CDR3: TGTGCCACCGGACAATACACCGGGGAGCTGTTTTTT. Protein product: CATGQYTGELFF.

This sequence joins TRBV19 and TRBJ2-1; 9 nucleotides match TRBD2. Germline V gene data show CDR1 as LNHDA and CDR2 as SQIVND (reference sequence). The CDR3 runs to 13 residues. The junction had 5 bases not matched to a gene; V was cut back by 4 bases and J by 10 bases. Here the CDR3 DNA reads TGTGCCAGTAGTACGACTAGCGGAAGCGAGCAGTTCTTC. Translation gives CASSTTSGSEQFF. Full variable domain (missing parts from reference TRBV19 and TRBJ2-1): DGGITQSPKYLFRKEGQNVTLSCEQNLNHDAMYWYRQDPGQGLRLIYYSQIVNDFQKGDIAEGYSVSREKKESFPLTVTSAQKNPTAFYLCASSTTSGSEQFFGPGTRLTVL.

This rearrangement joins TRBV11-2 to TRBJ2-2, with a weak D call TRBD1 (6 bases). The V gene lost 2 bases and the J gene lost 4 bases, with 14 bases spanning the gap. The CDR3 is made up of 16 amino acids. Germline CDR1 reads SGHAT; CDR2 reads FQNNGV. CDR3 in DNA: TGTGCCAGCAGCTTATGGGCAGGGGCGACCACCGGGGAGCTGTTTTTT. This sequence encodes CASSLWAGATTGELFF.

The V call is TRBV7-2, the J call TRBJ2-7, with a possible D match to TRBD1 (5 bases). This CDR3 is 15 amino acids long. Deletions cut 5 bases from V and 5 bases from J, with 19 bases between. Looked up from germline, CDR1 is SGHTA and CDR2 is FQGNSA. CDR3 protein: CASSPIGQGANEQYF. The CDR3 region has the DNA TGTGCCAGCAGCCCCATCGGGCAGGGCGCGAACGAGCAGTACTTC.

The rearrangement joins TRBV24-1 to TRBJ1-5, with TRBD1 matching 10 bases. The junction had 4 bases not matched to a gene; V was cut back by 3 bases and J by 3 bases. Germline CDR1 and CDR2: KGHDR and SFDVKD. The CDR3 is 16 residues long. DNA for the CDR3: TGTGCCACCAGTGATCCCGGGACAGGGGACAATCAGCCCCAGCATTTT. This gives the protein CATSDPGTGDNQPQHF.

The rearrangement links TRBV4-3 to TRBJ2-4, with D perhaps matching TRBD1 (7 bases). The CDR3 is 18 residues long. The germline gives CDR1 LGHNA, CDR2 YSLEER. V was shortened by 2 bases and J by 5 bases, with 22 bases between the two germline ends. The CDR3 nucleotides are TGCGCCAGCAGCCAATCTCGAAATGCGGAGGGGGCGGAAAACATTCAGTACTTC. Translation gives CASSQSRNAEGAENIQYF.

The V and J genes are TRBV11-2 and TRBJ1-5; 7 nucleotides align to TRBD1. The CDR3 is 14 amino acids. V gave up 2 bases and J gave up 12 bases; unmatched junction bases: 10. From germline, CDR1 is SGHAT and CDR2 FQNNGV. This CDR3 is CASSLSGQPSSQHF. The CDR3 DNA follows: TGTGCCAGCAGCTTATCGGGACAGCCCTCGAGCCAGCATTTT.

The chain combines TRBV5-1 with TRBJ2-2; 7 bases are shared with TRBD1. The CDR3 consists of 14 residues. V gave up 0 bases and J gave up 7 bases; unmatched junction bases: 3. The germline CDR1 and CDR2 sequences are SGHRS and YFSETQ. In nucleotides, the CDR3 is TGCGCCAGCAGCTTGGACAGGGGTGACGGGGAGCTGTTTTTT. Translation: CASSLDRGDGELFF.

The chain carries TRBV10-2 and TRBJ1-4, with 7 bases fitting TRBD1. Unmatched junction bases numbered 8, after V lost 7 bases and J lost 6 bases. CDR3 size: 14 residues. From germline, CDR1 is WSHSY and CDR2 SAAADI. The CDR3 nucleotides are TGCGCCAGCAATCGACAGGGAAGGGATGAAAAACTGTTTTTT. Translated, it gives CASNRQGRDEKLFF.

The V gene is TRBV5-8, the J gene TRBJ1-5; D unresolved. Looked up from germline, CDR1 is SGHTS and CDR2 is YDEGEE. This CDR3 is built from 15 residues. V dropped 2 bases and J dropped 1 base, with 10 bases sitting between them. In nucleotides, the CDR3 is TGTGCCAGCAGCTTCGAGATGTCGAGCAATCAGCCCCAGCATTTT. Its translation is CASSFEMSSNQPQHF.

This clone was seen a handful of times. Other nucleotide sequences from this sample produce the same CDR3. V usage is TRBV5-1 and J usage is TRBJ2-3; TRBD2 matches at 9 bases. The CDR3 is 17 amino acids. V lost 0 bases and J lost 0; bases outside the gene matches: 5. Germline assignment: CDR1 SGHRS and CDR2 YFSETQ. CDR3 nucleotides: TGCGCCAGCAGCTTGGGCCTAGCGGGGTTTAGCACAGATACGCAGTATTTT. Amino acid sequence: CASSLGLAGFSTDTQYF.

Here the CDR3 DNA reads TGTGCCACCAGTGATTTGAACAGGGGAGGCACCGGGGAGCTGTTTTTT. This codes for CATSDLNRGGTGELFF. The rearrangement uses TRBV24-1 and TRBJ2-2, with a weak D call TRBD1 (7 bases). The CDR3 runs 16 residues. V was shortened by 0 bases and J by 4 bases, with 11 bases between the two germline ends. Germline V gene data show CDR1 as KGHDR and CDR2 as SFDVKD.

For the CDR3, the DNA is TGTGCCAGCAGGAGGGGGCTGAGTAATTCACCCCTCCACTTT. It is translated as CASRRGLSNSPLHF. This sequence joins TRBV28 and TRBJ1-6; 7 bases map to TRBD1. Germline V gene sequence: CDR1 MDHEN, CDR2 SYDVKM. J gave up 6 bases and V 6 bases, and 5 bases lay outside the gene matches. The CDR3 length is 14 residues.

This clone occurred a few times. V and J are TRBV7-2 and TRBJ2-3; 14 nucleotides match TRBD2. The CDR3 spans 16 residues. The J segment lost 4 bases and the V segment lost 5 bases, leaving 5 bases of the junction unmatched. Germline loops: CDR1 SGHTA, CDR2 FQGNSA. The CDR3 DNA follows: TGTGCCAGCAGCATACGACTAGCGGGGGGGGCAGATACGCAGTATTTT. Translated, it gives CASSIRLAGGADTQYF.

This chain connects TRBV4-2 to TRBJ1-4, with a possible D match to TRBD1 (6 bases). The CDR3 extends over 15 amino acids. Trimming left V 4 bases short and J 8 bases short, with 17 bases between. Germline V gene sequence: CDR1 LGHNA, CDR2 YNFKEQ. CDR3 nucleotides: TGTGCCAGCAGCCCAAGACAGGTTTCAGACGAAAAACTGTTTTTT. Translating it yields CASSPRQVSDEKLFF.

This clone has a handful of counts. This chain joins TRBV5-1 and TRBJ1-4; D call uncertain. The CDR3 has 15 amino acids. V was trimmed by 7 bases and J by 7 bases, leaving 20 bases between them. The germline CDR1 and CDR2 sequences are SGHRS and YFSETQ. CDR3: CASGLASGSGEKLFF. CDR3 bases: TGCGCCAGCGGCCTCGCCTCGGGTAGTGGTGAAAAACTGTTTTTT. Looking up the rest from reference TRBV5-1 and TRBJ1-4 gives the full variable domain: KAGVTQTPRYLIKTRGQQVTLSCSPISGHRSVSWYQQTPGQGLQFLFEYFSETQRNKGNFPGRFSGRQFSNSRSEMNVSTLELGDSALYLCASGLASGSGEKLFFGSGTQLSVL.

The rearrangement uses TRBV2 and TRBJ2-1, with TRBD2 matching over 8 bases. The trim removed 7 bases at V and 4 bases at J, leaving 12 bases unmatched. The CDR3 length is 16 residues. The V gene's germline CDR1 is SNHLY and CDR2 FYNNEI. The CDR3 DNA sequence: TGTGCCAGCAAGCTTCGGACTAGCTTCCCTTACAATGAGCAGTTCTTC. The encoded protein is CASKLRTSFPYNEQFF.

This clone has just a few counts. The chain combines TRBV19 with TRBJ2-2, with D possibly TRBD1 on 5 matching bases. Germline V CDR1 and CDR2: LNHDA, SQIVND (reference sequence). CDR3 size: 14 residues. V lost 3 bases and J lost 7, with 12 bases in between. This chain's CDR3 is CASSIREFVGELFF. CDR3 nucleotides: TGTGCCAGTAGTATCAGGGAATTTGTCGGGGAGCTGTTTTTT. Variable domain in full (rest from reference TRBV19 and TRBJ2-2): DGGITQSPKYLFRKEGQNVTLSCEQNLNHDAMYWYRQDPGQGLRLIYYSQIVNDFQKGDIAEGYSVSREKKESFPLTVTSAQKNPTAFYLCASSIREFVGELFFGEGSRLTVL.

The J gene is TRBJ2-7, the V gene TRBV6-4; possible D gene TRBD1, 5 bases. The V end was cut by 0 bases, the J end by 1 base, with 13 bases between. Germline lookup yields CDR1 MRHNA and CDR2 SNTAGT. The CDR3 is made up of 16 amino acids. The CDR3 region is CASSDSNQGGSYEQYF. DNA of the CDR3: TGTGCCAGCAGTGACTCTAATCAGGGTGGGTCCTACGAGCAGTACTTC.

CDR3 sequence (DNA): TGTGCCAGCAGCCAAGGGGGGAGGCGCCAAGAGACCCAGTACTTC. This translates into CASSQGGRRQETQYF. The chain joins TRBV14 to TRBJ2-5; D is perhaps TRBD2 (6 bases). In germline, CDR1 is SGHDN, CDR2 FVKESK. The germline V and J ends were trimmed by 1 base and 1 base, with 10 bases remaining between them. The length of the CDR3 is 15 residues.

The CDR3 DNA follows: TGTGCCAGCAGTTACCGGGGTACTTATGGCTACACCTTC. This sequence encodes CASSYRGTYGYTF. The chain carries TRBV6-6 and TRBJ1-2, with no clear D. CDR1 and CDR2 (germline): MNHNY, SVGAGI (reference sequence). V lost 2 bases and J 5 bases, leaving 9 bases between the germline ends. The CDR3 is 13 residues long.

The chain has TRBV3-1 (or the pseudogene TRBV3-2) and TRBJ1-2, with D possibly matching TRBD1 (5 bases). This CDR3 is 15 amino acids long. Looked up from germline, CDR1 is LGHDT and CDR2 is YNNKEL (reference sequence). V was shortened by 4 bases and J by 3 bases, with 15 bases between the two germline ends. CDR3: CASSRAGGRDYGYTF. The CDR3 DNA reads TGTGCCAGCAGCCGAGCCGGGGGAAGGGACTATGGCTACACCTTC.

V usage is TRBV5-1 and J usage is TRBJ1-5, with a tentative D call TRBD1 (6 bases). V lost 2 bases and J 9 bases, leaving 15 bases between the germline ends. The CDR3 runs to 14 residues. Germline CDR1 SGHRS, CDR2 YFSETQ. CDR3 region: CASSFGGGVGPQHF. DNA for the CDR3: TGCGCCAGCAGCTTCGGAGGGGGGGTAGGGCCCCAGCATTTT.

The chain uses TRBV3-1 (or the pseudogene TRBV3-2) and TRBJ1-5; D is ambiguous. The ends were cut back, 2 bases at V and 6 bases at J, with 11 bases in the middle. This CDR3 has 14 amino acids. Germline CDR1 and CDR2: LGHDT and YNNKEL (reference sequence). DNA of the CDR3: TGTGCCAGCAGCCAATGTCAGGCTGGTCAGCCCCAGCATTTT. This encodes CASSQCQAGQPQHF.

V and J are TRBV11-2 and TRBJ1-2, with D maybe TRBD1 (5 bases). The CDR3 is 14 residues long. Looked up from germline, CDR1 is SGHAT and CDR2 is FQNNGV. Trimming took off 5 bases at V and 2 bases at J, with 12 bases between the two ends. CDR3 DNA: TGTGCCAGCAGCCCAGGGTGGCAGAACTATGGCTACACCTTC. It codes for CASSPGWQNYGYTF. The full variable domain, with the rest looked up from reference TRBV11-2 and TRBJ1-2, is EAGVAQSPRYKIIEKRQSVAFWCNPISGHATLYWYQQILGQGPKLLIQFQNNGVVDDSQLPKDRFSAERLKGVDSTLKIQPAKLEDSAVYLCASSPGWQNYGYTFGSGTRLTVV.

The J gene is TRBJ1-2, the V gene TRBV29-1; 9 positions match TRBD1. The germline gives CDR1 SQVTM, CDR2 ANQGSEA. The CDR3 covers 12 residues. V was pared by 6 bases and J by 6 bases, with 5 bases of the junction left unmatched. The CDR3 loop reads CSVGQGTDGYTF. The CDR3 nucleotides read TGCAGCGTCGGACAGGGGACAGATGGCTACACCTTC. Using reference TRBV29-1 and TRBJ1-2 for the parts outside the CDR3, the full variable domain is SAVISQKPSRDICQRGTSLTIQCQVDSQVTMMFWYRQQPGQSLTLIATANQGSEATYESGFVIDKFPISRPNLTFSTLTVSNMSPEDSSIYLCSVGQGTDGYTFGSGTRLTVV.